Below, one T cell receptor beta chain is given with its context. Other DNA sequences in this specimen translate into the identical CDR3. This record comes from a study of blood T cell repertoires in COVID-19. Study in general: The analysed material was cDNA or gDNA that came from T cells, B-cell-depleted T cells, or PBMCs.

The germline V gene encodes CDR1 MNHEY and CDR2 SVGAGI. This CDR3 comprises 16 residues. J lost 4 bases, V lost 0 bases, and 5 bases had no gene match. Participants were aged 18 to 89 years from around 24 US areas. Clinical history as reported by participants underpinned cohort assignment. Resolution of symptoms, clearance, or two negative PCRs was present in recovered Cohort 3 donors. Some clones are missing from TCRdb's copy, which holds only in-frame ones; the method was immunoSEQ multiplex PCR. Of 150,000 to 200,000 clones listed, about 78% are singletons. This receptor was taken from a woman in her 50s who had recovered from COVID-19. The chain is built from TRBV6-5 and TRBJ1-3, with 8 bases matching TRBD1. What was sequenced was PBMCs or T cells enriched from blood (not recorded which). The CDR3: CASSYSGQGSGNTIYF. The DNA of the CDR3 is TGTGCCAGCAGTTACTCCGGACAGGGCTCCGGAAACACCATATATTTT.